This T cell receptor beta chain was identified during a study of blood T cell repertoires in COVID-19. The overall study: Acute-phase and convalescent COVID-19 samples originated in the United States, Italy and Spain. In each case, the material was cDNA or gDNA derived from T cells, B-cell-depleted T cells, or PBMCs.

This clone was observed once. Original handling: Amplification with reference gene primers provided the estimates of nucleated cell counts. The method was immunoSEQ multiplex PCR; TCRdb's version includes in-frame clones alone and lacks a portion of them. V and J calls and clone size come straight from that table; D and trimming were deduced from the DNA. The sample contains about 150,000 clones, around 86% of which appear only once. There are 17 residues in the CDR3. After removal of 5 bases from V and 0 bases from J, the junction contained 10 bases not matched to a gene. Germline V gene data show CDR1 as LGHNA and CDR2 as YNFKEQ.

This clonotype was sampled from a man aged 80 or over with acute or convalescent COVID-19. The chain is built from TRBV4-2 and TRBJ2-5; 9 bases agree with TRBD2. The sample was peripheral blood. This CDR3 is CASSSTPPSGDQETQYF. The CDR3 nucleotides are TGTGCCAGCAGCTCCACACCTCCTAGCGGGGACCAAGAGACCCAGTACTTC.